This T cell receptor (beta chain) originates from a study of T-cell memory formation after mild COVID-19. Study outcomes and limitations: Clones that contracted from day 15 to 85 were balanced CD4/CD8, while later expanders leaned CD4+. Contracting CD4+ clones were located mainly in CM and EM, and CD8+ clones in EMRA. Detection of some responders pre-infection suggested pre-existing cross-reactive memory T cells participated.

Many counts were recorded for this clonotype. What it binds is unknown. Germline V CDR1 and CDR2: SQVTM, ANQGSEA. V dropped 1 base and J dropped 0; count of bases not matched to a gene: 9. The CDR3 runs 17 residues. TCRalpha and TCRbeta libraries used 5'RACE with constant-segment primers and UMIs. One entry per CDR3 protein, called by TCRdb with MiXCR from the 5' RACE reads. The sample has around 300,000 distinct CDR3 sequences, roughly an eighth seen once. The sequencing input was PBMCs or a T cell subset sorted from them (not recorded which). The gene calls are TRBV29-1 and TRBJ2-3, with 8 bases fitting TRBD2. The clonotype originates from a man aged 18 to 29 who had mild COVID-19 (a few samples of this study predate the infection). Cell type and time point are not known. Here the CDR3 reads CSVEVWSGGQSTDTQYF. DNA of the CDR3: TGCAGCGTTGAAGTCTGGAGCGGGGGCCAAAGCACAGATACGCAGTATTTT.